This is a list of T cell receptor beta chains from one sample in a study of blood T cell repertoires in COVID-19. Some clones are missing from TCRdb's copy, which holds only in-frame ones; the method was immunoSEQ multiplex PCR. Altogether more than 110,000 clones are present, 84% being singletons, with the ten largest covering about 5.8%. The sample taken for sequencing was peripheral blood. The receptors were gathered from a human donor in a cohort sampled during active COVID-19. Both conserved end residues are part of each CDR3. The order of the fields is J gene, D gene, V gene, clone size, CDR3 DNA, CDR3 protein. A D gene is named only where the DNA matches it firmly. Some rows have no size entry. The others give once, few or many, or a class for an expanded clone.

>TRBJ2-1|TRBD2|TRBV15|few
TGTGCCACCAGCACAGCGCTGGGTGGCGGGGGAATCAATGAGCAGTTCTTC
CATSTALGGGGINEQFF
>TRBJ1-5|-|TRBV6-5|-
TGTGCCAGCAGAGGGATCAGGGAGGGTCAGCCCCAGCATTTT
CASRGIREGQPQHF
>TRBJ1-2|-|TRBV4-3|-
TGCGCCAGCAGCCAAGAAGTAGGCAGCGGGTACACCTTC
CASSQEVGSGYTF
>TRBJ1-2|-|TRBV5-4|-
TGTGCCAGCAGCTTTAGGCAGGGCAGCTATGGCTACACCTTC
CASSFRQGSYGYTF
>TRBJ2-2|TRBD2|TRBV7-9|-
TGTGCCAGCAGCTCGGGCGGGGGGTCCCACACCGGGGAGCTGTTTTTT
CASSSGGGSHTGELFF
>TRBJ1-4|-|TRBV4-1|-
TGCGCCAGCAGCCAAGATGGCCGCTCCCCAACTAATGAAAAACTGTTTTTT
CASSQDGRSPTNEKLFF
>TRBJ1-3|-|TRBV3-1/TRBV3-2|-
TGTGCCAGCAGCCCCGGACAGTCCCGAAACACCATATATTTT
CASSPGQSRNTIYF
>TRBJ2-2|TRBD2|TRBV11-3|few
TGTGCCAGCAGCAAGGACAGTAGCGGGGGGAACACCGGGGAGCTGTTTTTT
CASSKDSSGGNTGELFF
>TRBJ2-7|-|TRBV18|-
TGTGCCAGCTCACCCACGCAGTCCGAGCAGTACTTC
CASSPTQSEQYF
>TRBJ2-1|TRBD2|TRBV7-8|-
TGTGCCAGCAGCCCGACTAGCGCCACCTACAATGAGCAGTTCTTC
CASSPTSATYNEQFF
>TRBJ2-3|TRBD1|TRBV7-9|-
TGTGCCAGCAGCTTAGCCTTTCCGGGACAGGGTGGAGATACGCAGTATTTT
CASSLAFPGQGGDTQYF
>TRBJ2-7|TRBD1|TRBV23-1|-
TGCGCCAGCAGTCCGCGGGACAGGGTTGTGTACGAGCAGTACTTC
CASSPRDRVVYEQYF